Below, 11 T cell receptor beta chains from the same sample are listed, as sequenced in a study of T-cell reconstitution after alpha-beta-depleted transplantation in children. The authors prepared the TCRbeta library with unique molecular identifiers. From the PCR reads, TCRdb called clonotypes with MiXCR, one entry per CDR3 protein. Of hundreds of thousands of distinct CDR3 sequences in the sample, roughly 14% were seen once. The sample consisted of PBMCs, taken before TCRalphabeta/CD19-depleted stem cell transplant. Receptors originate from a girl aged 2 to 10 with congenital amegakaryocytic thrombocytopenia, due to receive a stem cell transplant.

This clonotype has a count of ten or more. The V call is TRBV13, the J call TRBJ2-3, with D tentatively TRBD2 (6 bases). The CDR3 is 12 amino acids. V dropped 9 bases and J dropped 4 bases, with 11 bases sitting between them. Germline CDR1 is PRHDT and CDR2 is FYEKMQ (reference sequence). The DNA for the CDR3 is TGTGCCAGTAGCGGCAGCCCAGATACGCAGTATTTT. Protein sequence: CASSGSPDTQYF.

The chain couples TRBV10-3 to TRBJ2-5; 9 bases map to TRBD1. J gave up 3 bases and V 6 bases, and 5 bases lay outside the gene matches. This CDR3 comprises 14 residues. The germline V gene has CDR1 ENHRY and CDR2 SYGVKD. The CDR3 region has the DNA TGTGCCATCAGAACCGGGACAGGGAAAGAGACCCAGTACTTC. As protein: CAIRTGTGKETQYF.

This clonotype was counted ten times or more. V usage is TRBV5-5 and J usage is TRBJ1-2; D unresolved. Germline V CDR1 and CDR2: SGHKS, YYEKEE (reference sequence). The CDR3 is 12 amino acids. Trimming removed 4 bases from V and 7 bases from J, with 11 bases in between. CDR3 in DNA: TGTGCCAGCAGCCTTGAATCCCGTGGCTACACCTTC. Translation gives CASSLESRGYTF.

The chain carries TRBV6-2 or TRBV6-3 and TRBJ1-5; 9 bases agree with TRBD1. J was trimmed by 0 bases and V by 11 bases; bases with no gene match: 8. The CDR3 runs to 15 residues. CDR1 is MNHEY and CDR2 is SVGEGT in the germline V gene. CDR3 nucleotides: TGTGCCGCTAAGGGACAGGGATATAGCAATCAGCCCCAGCATTTT. Protein sequence: CAAKGQGYSNQPQHF.

This clonotype has just a few counts. This chain joins TRBV6-1 and TRBJ2-7; TRBD2 aligns across 13 bases. The CDR3 contains 17 residues. Germline values: CDR1 MNHNS, CDR2 SASEGT. V lost 7 bases to trimming and J lost 4 bases; unmatched junction nucleotides: 13. The CDR3 nucleotides read TGTGCCAGCACCGGGACTAGCGGGATAATGGGGGCTTACGAGCAGTACTTC. Protein product: CASTGTSGIMGAYEQYF.

This chain joins TRBV11-2 and TRBJ2-5; 10 bases line up with TRBD2. The germline V gene has CDR1 SGHAT and CDR2 FQNNGV. J lost 7 bases, V lost 3 bases, and 5 bases had no gene match. This CDR3 has 14 amino acids. In DNA form, the CDR3 reads TGTGCCAGCAGCTTCGGGGTAGCGGGGGGGACCCAGTACTTC. Protein product: CASSFGVAGGTQYF.

The chain recombines TRBV12-3 or TRBV12-4 with TRBJ2-7, with 9 nucleotides matching TRBD2. CDR3 length equals 13 residues. Trimming took 9 bases from V and 6 from J; bases not matched to a gene: 9. The CDR3 coding sequence is TGTGCCAGTCGAATATCTAGCGGGACCGAGCAGTACTTC. Protein product: CASRISSGTEQYF.

This clonotype was observed at least ten times. This rearrangement joins TRBV7-9 to TRBJ1-1, with TRBD1 identical over 10 bases. V lost 1 base and J lost 3; bases outside the gene matches: 11. Looked up from germline, CDR1 is SEHNR and CDR2 is FQNEAQ (reference sequence). CDR3 length equals 18 residues. DNA of the CDR3: TGTGCCAGCAGCTTAGGCCCTAGGACAGGGGGTTGGGACACTGAAGCTTTCTTT. Translated, it gives CASSLGPRTGGWDTEAFF. Variable domain in full (rest from reference TRBV7-9 and TRBJ1-1): DTGVSQNPRHKITKRGQNVTFRCDPISEHNRLYWYRQTLGQGPEFLTYFQNEAQLEKSRLLSDRFSAERPKGSFSTLEIQRTEQGDSAMYLCASSLGPRTGGWDTEAFFGQGTRLTVV.

This clonotype was observed a handful of times. This chain links TRBV6-1 with TRBJ2-5, with TRBD2 identical over 11 bases. The V gene's germline CDR1 is MNHNS and CDR2 SASEGT. The V and J ends lost 6 bases and 3 bases, in that order; junction bases with no gene match: 6. CDR3 length equals 15 residues. CDR3 bases: TGTGCCAGCAGCCACGTGACTAGCGGGAAAGAGACCCAGTACTTC. The encoded protein is CASSHVTSGKETQYF.

This clonotype has a handful of counts. The chain joins TRBV20-1 to TRBJ2-1, with D unresolved. The germline V gene encodes CDR1 DFQATT and CDR2 SNEGSKA (reference sequence). V dropped 3 bases and J dropped 8 bases, with 14 bases sitting between them. This CDR3 is 13 amino acids long. CDR3 region: CSASDWLGDEQFF. CDR3 in DNA: TGCAGTGCTAGCGACTGGCTAGGCGATGAGCAGTTCTTC.

This clonotype was picked up many times. Sequence at one end of the junction differs from germline and may be a read error. The genes are TRBV5-1 and TRBJ2-6; possibly TRBD1 for D (6 bases). Germline V gene sequence: CDR1 SGHRS, CDR2 YFSETQ. This CDR3 is 15 amino acids long. The CDR3 sequence is CASSPGVSGANVLTF. As DNA, the CDR3 is TGTGCCAGCAGCCCAGGGGTCTCTGGGGCCAACGTCCTGACTTTC.